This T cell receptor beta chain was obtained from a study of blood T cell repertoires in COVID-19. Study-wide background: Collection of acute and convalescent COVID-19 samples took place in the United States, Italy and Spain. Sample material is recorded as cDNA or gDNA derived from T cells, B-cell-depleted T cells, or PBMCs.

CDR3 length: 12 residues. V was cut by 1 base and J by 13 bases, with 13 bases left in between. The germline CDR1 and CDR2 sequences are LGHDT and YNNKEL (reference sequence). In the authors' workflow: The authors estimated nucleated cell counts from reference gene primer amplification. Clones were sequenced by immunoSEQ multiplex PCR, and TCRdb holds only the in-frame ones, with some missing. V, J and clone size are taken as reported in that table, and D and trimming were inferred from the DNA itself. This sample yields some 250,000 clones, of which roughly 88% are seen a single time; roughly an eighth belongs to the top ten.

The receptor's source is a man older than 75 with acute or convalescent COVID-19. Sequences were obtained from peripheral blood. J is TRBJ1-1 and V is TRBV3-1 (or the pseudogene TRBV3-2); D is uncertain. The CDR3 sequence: CASSQGEGRVFF. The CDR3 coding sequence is TGTGCCAGCAGCCAAGGCGAAGGGCGGGTTTTCTTT.